What follows are 21 T cell receptor beta chains derived from one specimen sequenced in a study of brain T cells in children with intractable seizures (dated by TCRdb to about 2021). Per the publication, the time point label means: blood from clinic visit 5 months post-surgery; TSC patient then seizure free. The protocol used for the library was the immunoSEQ multiplex PCR assay. Not all clones reach the TCRdb copy of this immuneACCESS table, which keeps in-frame sequences only. Checked studies attribute under half of the gap to unresolved V genes and leave the rest unexplained. This sample has about 320,000 clones in its table, and roughly 92% of those were observed once. The top ten clones comprise 4.5% to 7% of the sample. Sequences were derived from peripheral blood, sampled around 5 months after surgery. The origin of the receptors is a boy under three years old with tuberous sclerosis and intractable seizures.

This chain joins TRBV5-1 and TRBJ1-2; 8 bases are shared with TRBD1. J gave up 3 bases and V 7 bases, and 5 bases lay outside the gene matches. Germline V CDR1 and CDR2: SGHRS, YFSETQ. CDR3 length equals 13 residues. Here the CDR3 reads CASGDRGDYGYTF. CDR3 DNA sequence: TGCGCCAGCGGCGACAGGGGAGACTATGGCTACACCTTC.

The genes are TRBV5-4 and TRBJ2-2; D call uncertain. The CDR3 is made up of 14 amino acids. The germline CDR1 and CDR2 sequences are SGHNT and YYREEE (reference sequence). V was pared by 6 bases and J by 0 bases, with 9 bases between. In nucleotides, the CDR3 is TGTGCCAGCACCAAACGGGCGAACACCGGGGAGCTGTTTTTT. Translated, it gives CASTKRANTGELFF.

CDR3 region: CASSYSPLQGAYEQYF. The CDR3 nucleotides are TGTGCCAGCAGTTACTCTCCCCTGCAGGGGGCTTACGAGCAGTACTTC. The chain carries TRBV6-5 and TRBJ2-7, with 8 bases lining up with TRBD1. This CDR3 is built from 16 residues. Germline CDR1 MNHEY, CDR2 SVGAGI. The J segment lost 4 bases and the V segment lost 0 bases, leaving 8 bases of the junction unmatched.

This rearrangement joins TRBV30 to TRBJ1-4; D uncertain. Germline-derived CDR1 and CDR2 are GTSNPN and SVGIG (reference sequence). Trimming stripped 0 bases from V and 0 bases from J, with 5 bases between. The CDR3 is 14 amino acids. The CDR3 reads CAWSVGTTNEKLFF. DNA of the CDR3: TGTGCCTGGAGTGTGGGGACAACTAATGAAAAACTGTTTTTT.

J is TRBJ1-1 and V is TRBV30; the D is unclear. Germline values: CDR1 GTSNPN, CDR2 SVGIG (reference sequence). The CDR3 spans 11 residues. The CDR3 coding sequence is TGTGTCCTAGAAATGAACACTGAAGCTTTCTTT. Its protein product is CVLEMNTEAFF.

This chain uses TRBV2 with TRBJ2-7; D is undetermined. The CDR3 covers 14 residues. Looked up from germline, CDR1 is SNHLY and CDR2 is FYNNEI. V was pared by 4 bases and J by 0 bases, with 10 bases between. The CDR3 DNA is TGTGCCAGCAGTGCCCCCCCGCGCTCCTACGAGCAGTACTTC. Translated: CASSAPPRSYEQYF.

The chain recombines TRBV27 with TRBJ1-1, with TRBD1 identical over 7 bases. This CDR3 has 14 amino acids. V lost 0 bases and J lost 4; bases outside the gene matches: 2. Germline V gene data show CDR1 as MNHEY and CDR2 as SMNVEV (reference sequence). CDR3 DNA: TGTGCCAGCAGTTTATCCCCAGGGGGCACTGAAGCTTTCTTT. Residues: CASSLSPGGTEAFF.

This rearrangement joins TRBV2 to TRBJ2-1; 10 positions match TRBD2. Trimming removed 2 bases from V and 4 bases from J; junction bases left unmatched: 5. Germline V lookup: CDR1 SNHLY, CDR2 FYNNEI. The CDR3 extends over 16 amino acids. Written as DNA, the CDR3 is TGTGCCAGCAGTGAATCGACTAGCGGGCTGTACAATGAGCAGTTCTTC. It codes for CASSESTSGLYNEQFF.

The V call is TRBV7-3, the J call TRBJ2-2; no firm D call. CDR1 and CDR2 from the germline V gene are SGHTA and FQGTGA. The CDR3 has 20 amino acids. V was cut by 5 bases and J by 2 bases, with 27 bases left in between. CDR3 bases: TGTGCCAGCAGCCTCCTGGCCACGCGAGCAGTAAGACCCAACACCGGGGAGCTGTTTTTT. This codes for CASSLLATRAVRPNTGELFF. Based on the CDR3 plus reference TRBV7-3 and TRBJ2-2, the full variable domain is GAGVSQTPSNKVTEKGKYVELRCDPISGHTALYWYRQSLGQGPEFLIYFQGTGAADDSGLPNDRFFAVRPEGSVSTLKIQRTERGDSAVYLCASSLLATRAVRPNTGELFFGEGSRLTVL.

The rearrangement links TRBV6-5 to TRBJ1-1, with D hard to call. The V end lost 5 bases, the J end lost 1 base, and 14 bases lay between the germline ends. The CDR3 totals 15 residues. CDR1 and CDR2 (germline): MNHEY, SVGAGI. In nucleotides, the CDR3 is TGTGCCAGCAGTCCTCTTGTGGGGAGGAACACTGAAGCTTTCTTT. It codes for CASSPLVGRNTEAFF.

This clone was counted a single time. The chain joins TRBV5-3 to TRBJ1-6; no reliable D call. TRBV5-3 carries the ORF label, with uncertain function. V was shortened by 5 bases and J by 0 bases, with 12 bases between the two germline ends. The CDR3 has 16 amino acids. The CDR3 loop reads CARRQHGSSYNSPLHF. The CDR3, as DNA: TGTGCCAGAAGACAGCACGGGAGCTCCTATAATTCACCCCTCCACTTT.

V usage is TRBV19 and J usage is TRBJ1-6; a weak D match, TRBD1 (6 bases). The CDR3 totals 17 residues. V lost 2 bases and J lost 1, with 12 bases in between. Per the germline V gene, CDR1 is LNHDA and CDR2 is SQIVND (reference sequence). Here the CDR3 reads CASSITDTGSYNSPLHF. CDR3 DNA sequence: TGTGCCAGTAGTATAACCGACACAGGGTCCTATAATTCACCCCTCCACTTT.

This chain uses TRBV6-1 with TRBJ1-5, with a weak D call TRBD1 (5 bases). V dropped 3 bases and J dropped 6 bases, with 15 bases sitting between them. Per germline, CDR1 MNHNS and CDR2 SASEGT. The CDR3 contains 15 residues. This chain's CDR3 is CASSDGRQRRQPQHF. CDR3 sequence (DNA): TGTGCCAGCAGTGATGGGAGACAGCGGCGTCAGCCCCAGCATTTT.

On this clone: Other DNA sequences in this specimen translate into the identical CDR3. The chain employs TRBV19 and TRBJ2-1; 11 bases are a match to TRBD1. V lost 4 bases to trimming and J lost 1 base; unmatched junction nucleotides: 3. Germline V gene sequence: CDR1 LNHDA, CDR2 SQIVND (reference sequence). This CDR3 is built from 16 residues. The DNA for the CDR3 is TGTGCCAGTAGTAGGGGGACAGGGGGTTCCTACAATGAGCAGTTCTTC. Translating gives CASSRGTGGSYNEQFF.

This clone was recorded only once. This rearrangement joins TRBV6-5 to TRBJ1-1; 8 bases map to TRBD1. This CDR3 is 14 amino acids long. CDR1 and CDR2 (germline): MNHEY, SVGAGI. J was trimmed by 7 bases and V by 6 bases; bases with no gene match: 10. The CDR3, as DNA: TGTGCCAGCAGATCGGACGGGACAGGCGTTGAAGCTTTCTTT. Protein sequence: CASRSDGTGVEAFF.

The chain recombines TRBV6-5 with TRBJ1-5; D ambiguous. Germline V gives CDR1 MNHEY, CDR2 SVGAGI. This CDR3 spans 14 amino acids. V lost 7 bases, J lost 1 base, and 11 bases lay in between. CDR3 sequence: CASIKGRSNQPQHF. The CDR3 DNA reads as TGTGCCAGCATAAAAGGGAGGAGCAATCAGCCCCAGCATTTT.

V and J are TRBV7-2 and TRBJ2-1; TRBD2 agrees at 7 bases. There are 18 residues in the CDR3. Trimming cost V 6 bases and J 6 bases; bases outside gene matches: 20. Germline V gives CDR1 SGHTA, CDR2 FQGNSA. The CDR3 protein is CASSRPHQDSRGGNEQFF. The CDR3 DNA reads as TGTGCCAGCAGTCGGCCCCACCAAGACAGCCGCGGGGGCAATGAGCAGTTCTTC.

The rearrangement joins TRBV18 to TRBJ1-2; D is ambiguous. CDR3 length: 14 amino acids. V lost 0 bases, J lost 2 bases, and 7 bases lay in between. Germline CDR1 KGHSH, CDR2 LQKENI. CDR3 nucleotide sequence: TGTGCCAGCTCACCACCGGGTGCAAACTATGGCTACACCTTC. This translates into CASSPPGANYGYTF.

The chain recombines TRBV7-9 with TRBJ2-3; D is possibly TRBD2 (6 bases). The V gene lost 8 bases and the J gene lost 6 bases, with 9 bases spanning the gap. Per the germline V gene, CDR1 is SEHNR and CDR2 is FQNEAQ (reference sequence). The CDR3 spans 11 residues. The CDR3 bases are TGTGCCAGCGGGGGGTCGGATACGCAGTATTTT. Translation: CASGGSDTQYF.

This clone was recorded only once. This sequence joins TRBV4-1 and TRBJ2-1, with D perhaps matching TRBD1 or TRBD2 (5 bases each). This CDR3 is built from 15 residues. Trimming cost V 4 bases and J 2 bases, with 12 bases left between them. The germline V gene has CDR1 MGHRA and CDR2 YSYEKL. CDR3 coding DNA: TGCGCCAGCAGCCCGGGACCGGAAACCTACAATGAGCAGTTCTTC. Translated: CASSPGPETYNEQFF.

V gene TRBV18 combines with J gene TRBJ1-4; no reliable D call. Germline V gene sequence: CDR1 KGHSH, CDR2 LQKENI. Trimming took off 4 bases at V and 0 bases at J, with 9 bases between the two ends. The CDR3 has 15 amino acids. As DNA, the CDR3 is TGTGCCAGCTCACTGGACGGTGCAACTAATGAAAAACTGTTTTTT. Its translation: CASSLDGATNEKLFF. Complete variable domain (other parts from reference TRBV18 and TRBJ1-4): NAGVMQNPRHLVRRRGQEARLRCSPMKGHSHVYWYRQLPEEGLKFMVYLQKENIIDESGMPKERFSAEFPKEGPSILRIQQVVRGDSAAYFCASSLDGATNEKLFFGSGTQLSVL.